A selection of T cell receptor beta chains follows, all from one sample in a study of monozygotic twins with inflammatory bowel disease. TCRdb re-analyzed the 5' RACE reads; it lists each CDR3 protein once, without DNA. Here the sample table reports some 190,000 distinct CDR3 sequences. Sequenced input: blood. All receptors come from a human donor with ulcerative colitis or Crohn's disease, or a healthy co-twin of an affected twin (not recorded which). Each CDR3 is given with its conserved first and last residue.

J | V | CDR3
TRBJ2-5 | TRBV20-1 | CSAVMPASTETQYF
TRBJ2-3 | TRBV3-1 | CASSPAPAGGTDTQYF
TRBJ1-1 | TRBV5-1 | CASSARSGTGVDTEAFF
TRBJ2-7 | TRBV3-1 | CASSQSDLSYEQYF
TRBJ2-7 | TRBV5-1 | CASSHPGISYEQYF
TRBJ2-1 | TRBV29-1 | CSVESQRPGGQFF
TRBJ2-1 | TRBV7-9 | CASTKQIPNEQFF
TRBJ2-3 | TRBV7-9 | CASSSKGGTDTQYF
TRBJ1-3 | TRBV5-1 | CASSSAPGQASGNTIYF
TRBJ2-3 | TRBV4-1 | CARSQAGTPTDTQYF
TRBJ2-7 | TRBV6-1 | CASSISHQGAYEQYF
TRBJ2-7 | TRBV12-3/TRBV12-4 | CASRRSLESEQYF
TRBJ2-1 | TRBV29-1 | CSVEGRLTYNEQFF
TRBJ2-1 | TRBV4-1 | CASSSHPESSYNEQFF
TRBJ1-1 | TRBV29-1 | CSATRGNTEAFF
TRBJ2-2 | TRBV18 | CASSPGTFAGELFF
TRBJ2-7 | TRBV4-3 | CASSQELAGDPRRF
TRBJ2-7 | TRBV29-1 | CSVEVISGTRSIPEQYF
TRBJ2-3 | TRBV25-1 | CATSLLAGVGDTQYF
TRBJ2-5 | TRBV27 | CASSLFSGTGGQETQYF
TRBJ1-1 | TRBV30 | CAWSVLVNGEAFF
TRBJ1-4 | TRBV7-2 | CASSLSGVNEKLFF
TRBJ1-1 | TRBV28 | CASWGQENTEAFF
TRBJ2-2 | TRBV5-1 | CASSLIRGNTGELFF
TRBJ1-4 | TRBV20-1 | CSARRQGGTNEKLFF
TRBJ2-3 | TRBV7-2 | CASSLGSLSTDTQYF
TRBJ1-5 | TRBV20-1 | CSATQWGRDQPQHF
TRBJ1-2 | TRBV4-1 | CASSQGSTGLHYGYTF
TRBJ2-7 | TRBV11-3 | CASSLGTSGEQYF
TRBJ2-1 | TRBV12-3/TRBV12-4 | CASSRGQGGHEQFF
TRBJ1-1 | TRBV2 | CASSATGGTEAFF
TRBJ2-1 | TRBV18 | CASSPRSHSEQFF
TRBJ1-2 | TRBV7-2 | CASSVDIYGYTF
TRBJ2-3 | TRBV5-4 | CASSFTTGTDTQYF
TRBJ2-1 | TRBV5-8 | CASSLPLASAYNEQFF
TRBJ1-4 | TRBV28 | CASSPPGTGNEKLFF
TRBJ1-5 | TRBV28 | CASVYGNQPQHF
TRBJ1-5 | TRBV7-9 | CASSLGHLDQPQHF
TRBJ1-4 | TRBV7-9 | CASSPTGSGGPEKLFF
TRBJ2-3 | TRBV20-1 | CSARVASGGADTQYF
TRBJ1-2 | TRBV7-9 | CASSSQYYGYTF
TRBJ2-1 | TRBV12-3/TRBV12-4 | CASSSTSGRGVYNEQFF
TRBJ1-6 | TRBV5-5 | CASSPEGGKGSPLHF